This section outlines one T cell receptor (beta chain) sequence together with its context. The antigen is undetermined. These data are taken from a study of cytomegalovirus exposure and HLA in healthy donors. General study points: A few chains linked to CMV were shown in vitro to be specific for CMV antigens.

TCRdb's table, derived via immunoSEQ multiplex PCR, lists solely in-frame clones and lacks some. The sample has 110,000 to 150,000 clones, 94% seen once; the top ten hold 1.5% to 2%. Germline values: CDR1 MNHNS, CDR2 SASEGT. The CDR3 runs 14 residues. V shed 6 bases and J 3 bases; nucleotides not matched to a gene: 3. The sample consisted of PBMCs. V and J are TRBV6-1 and TRBJ1-4, with 8 bases that match TRBD1. This TCR came from a man between 18 and 29 years old in good health and CMV-seropositive. In DNA form, the CDR3 reads TGTGCCAGCAGATTACAGGGGGCTAATGAAAAACTGTTTTTT. Translation gives CASRLQGANEKLFF.